The 18 T cell receptor beta chains below were found in one sample sequenced in a study of cytomegalovirus exposure and HLA in healthy donors. 13 Jbeta primers and 60 Vbeta primers were used for the PCR. Only in-frame clones appear in the TCRdb table, and some are missing; sequencing was by immunoSEQ multiplex PCR. The sample holds 150,000 to 200,000 clones, around 80% seen once. Source material: PBMCs. The receptors shown here come from a woman between 25 and 40 years old in good health and CMV-seropositive.

This clone appeared once. The chain has TRBV6-1 and TRBJ2-3; D is unresolved. Germline CDR1 MNHNS, CDR2 SASEGT. CDR3 size: 15 residues. V gave up 5 bases and J gave up 0 bases, with 12 bases separating them. This CDR3 reads CASSLVQSSTDTQYF. DNA for the CDR3: TGTGCCAGCAGTCTAGTCCAATCTAGCACAGATACGCAGTATTTT.

In this sample, this clone turned up a few times. The V and J genes are TRBV7-8 and TRBJ2-1; 8 bases line up with TRBD2. CDR3 size: 16 residues. With V trimmed by 7 bases and J by 4 bases, 12 bases remained unmatched. Germline CDR1 reads SGHVS; CDR2 reads FQNEAQ. DNA of the CDR3: TGTGCCAGCATCAAGAGGCGGGAGGACGAGTACAATGAGCAGTTCTTC. Its translation is CASIKRREDEYNEQFF.

The sample holds a few counts of this clone. This chain uses TRBV7-9 with TRBJ2-7; TRBD1 matches 8 bases. CDR1 SEHNR and CDR2 FQNEAQ come from the germline V gene (reference sequence). After removal of 7 bases from V and 6 bases from J, the junction contained 11 bases not matched to a gene. The CDR3 sequence is 14 residues long. CDR3 sequence: CASNAGQETSEQYF. The CDR3 nucleotides are TGTGCCAGCAATGCGGGACAGGAAACGTCCGAGCAGTACTTC.

The chain is built from TRBV9 and TRBJ2-2, with TRBD1 as a possible D gene (5 bases). In germline, CDR1 is SGDLS, CDR2 YYNGEE. V gave up 1 base and J gave up 3 bases, with 10 bases separating them. There are 15 residues in the CDR3. The DNA of the CDR3 is TGTGCCAGCAGCGTATATGGGGCGCACACCGGGGAGCTGTTTTTT. Translated, it gives CASSVYGAHTGELFF.

The genes are TRBV27 and TRBJ2-7; D remains unclear. V lost 6 bases and J lost 0, with 6 bases in between. The CDR3 is made up of 12 amino acids. Germline CDR1 reads MNHEY; CDR2 reads SMNVEV (reference sequence). Here the CDR3 reads CASRDISYEQYF. The CDR3 DNA sequence: TGTGCCAGCAGAGACATCTCCTACGAGCAGTACTTC.

This clone was picked up a small number of times. V usage is TRBV10-3 and J usage is TRBJ2-3; the match to TRBD2 covers 7 bases. CDR1 is ENHRY and CDR2 is SYGVKD in the germline V gene. The CDR3 covers 14 residues. V dropped 6 bases and J dropped 2; count of bases not matched to a gene: 5. The CDR3 DNA reads as TGTGCCATCAGACCAGCGGGATCCACAGATACGCAGTATTTT. Translating gives CAIRPAGSTDTQYF.

The chain combines TRBV29-1 with TRBJ1-1, with D possibly matching TRBD1 (5 bases). The CDR3 is 13 amino acids. Germline CDR1 and CDR2: SQVTM and ANQGSEA. Trimming left V 7 bases short and J 3 bases short, with 15 bases between. The chain's CDR3 is CSAARLGDTEAFF. In DNA form, the CDR3 reads TGCAGCGCTGCACGGTTAGGGGACACTGAAGCTTTCTTT.

This sequence joins TRBV4-3 and TRBJ2-3, with 7 bases aligning to TRBD2. This CDR3 spans 13 amino acids. Germline trimming cut 1 base from V and 6 bases from J; bases unmatched to any gene: 1. Germline lookup yields CDR1 LGHNA and CDR2 YSLEER. DNA of the CDR3: TGCGCCAGCAGCCAAGGCGGGAGCGATACGCAGTATTTT. Protein: CASSQGGSDTQYF.

The chain employs TRBV6-1 and TRBJ2-1, with 11 bases identical to TRBD2. Germline V gives CDR1 MNHNS, CDR2 SASEGT. This CDR3 is 15 amino acids long. V lost 6 bases, J lost 6 bases, and 7 bases stayed unmatched. Written as DNA, the CDR3 is TGTGCCAGCAGAGCCGGGACTAGCGGTCGCAATGAGCAGTTCTTC. This translates into CASRAGTSGRNEQFF.

The genes are TRBV9 and TRBJ2-1; possibly TRBD1 for D (6 bases). Germline V CDR1 and CDR2: SGDLS, YYNGEE. The CDR3 runs to 15 residues. Trimming stripped 1 base from V and 7 bases from J, with 15 bases between. The CDR3, as DNA: TGTGCCAGCAGCGTAAAGGGGGTGCTAGGGAATGAGCAGTTCTTC. This translates into CASSVKGVLGNEQFF.

The CDR3: CASSLEGRGSDTQYF. CDR3 DNA sequence: TGCGCCAGCAGCTTGGAGGGCAGGGGTTCGGATACGCAGTATTTT. The V call is TRBV5-1, the J call TRBJ2-3, with D possibly matching TRBD1 (6 bases). Germline V gene data show CDR1 as SGHRS and CDR2 as YFSETQ. V dropped 0 bases and J dropped 6 bases, with 14 bases sitting between them. The CDR3 extends over 15 amino acids.

This chain links TRBV10-3 with TRBJ1-1; possibly TRBD1 for D (6 bases). The length of the CDR3 is 11 residues. The V gene lost 8 bases and the J gene lost 10 bases, with 14 bases spanning the gap. Germline lookup yields CDR1 ENHRY and CDR2 SYGVKD. The CDR3 coding sequence is TGTGCCATCGGGGTGACAGGCGGAGCTTTCTTT. Translated, it gives CAIGVTGGAFF.

J is TRBJ1-6 and V is TRBV10-3, with D maybe TRBD1 (6 bases). The V end lost 6 bases, the J end lost 10 bases, and 16 bases lay between the germline ends. The CDR3 is 14 residues long. CDR1 ENHRY and CDR2 SYGVKD come from the germline V gene. CDR3 DNA: TGTGCCATCAGCCCAACAGGGTTTGGATCACCCCTCCACTTT. It yields the protein CAISPTGFGSPLHF.

The V call is TRBV6-1, the J call TRBJ2-1; the D is unclear. With 6 bases removed from V and 1 base from J, the gap between germline ends came to 10 bases. The CDR3 is 14 residues long. The germline V gene encodes CDR1 MNHNS and CDR2 SASEGT. The CDR3, as DNA: TGTGCCAGCAGGATCCTAGAGTCCTACAATGAGCAGTTCTTC. As protein: CASRILESYNEQFF.

This sequence joins TRBV5-1 and TRBJ2-1; 8 nucleotides line up with TRBD2. Per the germline V gene, CDR1 is SGHRS and CDR2 is YFSETQ. J was trimmed by 9 bases and V by 0 bases; bases with no gene match: 8. The CDR3 contains 15 residues. CDR3 in amino acids: CASSLASGLAGEQFF. The CDR3 DNA reads as TGCGCCAGCAGCTTGGCCTCCGGACTAGCCGGTGAGCAGTTCTTC.

The J gene is TRBJ1-5, the V gene TRBV5-6; perhaps TRBD1 as D (6 bases). V was clipped by 4 bases and J by 0 bases, with 14 bases between them. Germline CDR1 SGHDT, CDR2 YYEEEE. This CDR3 is built from 16 residues. CDR3 DNA sequence: TGTGCCAGCAGCATTGGACAGCTCTCTAGCAATCAGCCCCAGCATTTT. This codes for CASSIGQLSSNQPQHF.

The CDR3 is CASSVTGDNYEQYF. Here the CDR3 DNA reads TGCGCCAGCAGCGTTACAGGGGACAACTACGAGCAGTACTTC. The V and J genes are TRBV5-1 and TRBJ2-7, with 7 positions matching TRBD1. The germline V gene has CDR1 SGHRS and CDR2 YFSETQ. The CDR3 sequence is 14 residues long. V was clipped by 4 bases and J by 3 bases; unmatched bases: 7.

V usage is TRBV10-1 and J usage is TRBJ2-7; D is uncertain. Trimming shortened V by 0 bases and J by 2 bases, and 5 bases separated the two germline ends. Germline V CDR1 and CDR2: WNHNN, SYGVQD (reference sequence). The CDR3 runs to 13 residues. CDR3 nucleotides: TGCGCCAGCAGTGAGTCGCGGACCTACGAGCAGTACTTC. Translated: CASSESRTYEQYF.